The clone carrying this T cell receptor (beta chain) was seen more than once but under ten times. What it recognizes is unknown. The source of the sample is a study of T cells in Graves' hyperthyroidism and ophthalmopathy. From germline, CDR1 is MNHNS and CDR2 SASEGT. V lost 6 bases to trimming and J lost 7 bases; unmatched junction nucleotides: 9. This CDR3 is 14 amino acids long. Using RNA transcripts as the source, TCR beta CDR3 regions were amplified. HTBI primers drove first-round RT-PCR of the TCR CDR3. MiXCR, applied by TCRdb to the multiplex PCR reads, yields one record per CDR3 protein. The table includes fewer than 650,000 distinct CDR3 sequences, roughly 14% detected once. Study conclusions and caveats: Among thyroid clonotypes expanded above 0.001, most also appeared in blood.

This receptor was identified in a middle-aged woman with Graves' ophthalmopathy. Sequenced sample: blood. This chain uses TRBV6-1 with TRBJ1-2, with TRBD1 matching over 9 bases. The CDR3 sequence: CASRPPGTGPGYTF. DNA for the CDR3: TGTGCCAGCAGGCCGCCCGGGACAGGGCCTGGCTACACCTTC.